The 14 T cell receptor beta chains presented below share a single source sample, sequenced in a study of early T cells in non-severe SARS-CoV-2 infection. TCRdb used MiXCR to reprocess the 5' RACE reads, holding one entry per CDR3 protein. The sample has 75,000 to 90,000 distinct CDR3 sequences, 5.5% to 7.5% seen once; the top ten hold about 7.8%. The material sequenced was whole blood. The receptors here all came from an adult who was a healthcare worker with PCR-confirmed SARS-CoV-2 infection or an uninfected control (not recorded which).

This clonotype was detected ten times or more. V gene TRBV6-5 combines with J gene TRBJ2-2, with 9 nucleotides matching TRBD1. V lost 1 base and J lost 4; bases outside the gene matches: 7. Per the germline V gene, CDR1 is MNHEY and CDR2 is SVGAGI. The CDR3 is 17 residues long. CDR3 DNA sequence: TGTGCCAGCAGTTACTATGCCGGGACAGGGAGCACCGGGGAGCTGTTTTTT. It codes for CASSYYAGTGSTGELFF.

The table lists this clonotype with a count of one. This may be a read error, as it is one base from a much larger clone. The chain recombines TRBV11-2 with TRBJ1-4; D gene ambiguous. CDR1 SGHAT and CDR2 FQNNGV come from the germline V gene. The CDR3 sequence is 12 residues long. CDR3 in amino acids: CSSSLEQEKLFF. CDR3 DNA sequence: TGTTCCAGCAGCTTAGAGCAGGAAAAACTGTTTTTT.

This clonotype was seen a handful of times. The chain has TRBV14 and TRBJ2-3; tentative D call: TRBD2 (5 bases). This CDR3 is 13 amino acids long. Germline V gene lookup returns CDR1 SGHDN and CDR2 FVKESK. The V gene lost 0 bases and the J gene lost 10 bases, with 11 bases spanning the gap. CDR3 sequence reads: CASSQEWRSSQYF. For the CDR3, the DNA is TGTGCCAGCAGCCAAGAGTGGAGGAGTTCGCAGTATTTT. Complete variable domain (other parts from reference TRBV14 and TRBJ2-3): EAGVTQFPSHSVIEKGQTVTLRCDPISGHDNLYWYRRVMGKEIKFLLHFVKESKQDESGMPNNRFLAERTGGTYSTLKVQPAELEDSGVYFCASSQEWRSSQYFGPGTRLTVL.

The DNA of the CDR3 is TGTGCCAGCGGGACGACAGGGATCTCATACGAGCAGTACTTC. It codes for CASGTTGISYEQYF. This rearrangement joins TRBV6-1 to TRBJ2-7, with 7 bases aligning to TRBD1. Looked up from germline, CDR1 is MNHNS and CDR2 is SASEGT. The CDR3 spans 14 residues. V lost 8 bases and J lost 4; bases outside the gene matches: 11.

This clonotype showed up many times. The chain employs TRBV6-6 and TRBJ1-6; 9 bases are a match to TRBD1. Germline V CDR1 and CDR2: MNHNY, SVGAGI (reference sequence). This CDR3 contains 15 residues. Trimming took 5 bases from V and 7 from J; bases not matched to a gene: 6. CDR3 region: CASSERQGGNSPLHF. DNA for the CDR3: TGTGCCAGCAGTGAACGACAGGGGGGCAATTCACCCCTCCACTTT.

The CDR3 loop reads CSARDRTSVTDTQYF. The CDR3 DNA sequence: TGCAGTGCTAGAGATCGGACTAGCGTCACAGATACGCAGTATTTT. The chain is built from TRBV20-1 and TRBJ2-3; TRBD2 matches at 9 bases. Germline V CDR1 and CDR2: DFQATT, SNEGSKA (reference sequence). The CDR3 consists of 15 residues. The V and J ends lost 0 bases and 2 bases, in that order; junction bases with no gene match: 3.

The rearrangement links TRBV6-5 to TRBJ1-1; D might be TRBD1 (5 bases). The CDR3 has 14 residues. Germline V gives CDR1 MNHEY, CDR2 SVGAGI. V shed 4 bases and J shed 3 bases, with 12 bases lying between them. The CDR3 nucleotides read TGTGCCAGCAGTTTAGACAGCTTGCACACTGAAGCTTTCTTT. The encoded protein is CASSLDSLHTEAFF.

This clonotype occurred many times. The chain is built from TRBV5-4 and TRBJ2-3, with 13 bases aligning to TRBD2. Germline V gene lookup returns CDR1 SGHNT and CDR2 YYREEE (reference sequence). J was trimmed by 0 bases and V by 8 bases; bases with no gene match: 15. The CDR3 is 19 residues long. For the CDR3, the DNA is TGTGCCAGTAGGAGACTAGCGGGGGGCAACCAAGCTAGCACAGATACGCAGTATTTT. This sequence encodes CASRRLAGGNQASTDTQYF.

This clonotype showed up many times. The chain carries TRBV3-1 and TRBJ2-7; D gene uncertain. The CDR3 runs 15 residues. The V end lost 1 base, the J end lost 3 bases, and 13 bases lay between the germline ends. CDR1 is LGHDT, CDR2 YNNKEL, per germline (reference sequence). Here the CDR3 reads CASSQVPTMGYEQYF. The CDR3 DNA reads as TGTGCCAGCAGCCAAGTCCCGACGATGGGCTACGAGCAGTACTTC.

V is TRBV7-9 and J is TRBJ2-2; 8 bases agree with TRBD1. J lost 3 bases, V lost 5 bases, and 2 bases had no gene match. The CDR3 loop spans 14 amino acids. Germline CDR1 reads SEHNR; CDR2 reads FQNEAQ (reference sequence). As DNA, the CDR3 is TGTGCCAGCAGCCCACAGGGGGACACCGGGGAGCTGTTTTTT. The encoded protein is CASSPQGDTGELFF.

This clonotype was seen ten or more times. The chain has TRBV10-2 and TRBJ2-7; D remains unclear. Germline V gene sequence: CDR1 WSHSY, CDR2 SAAADI. The CDR3 is 13 amino acids. Trimming shortened V by 8 bases and J by 2 bases, and 13 bases separated the two germline ends. CDR3 region: CASLSQETYEQYF. The CDR3 DNA reads as TGCGCCAGCCTCAGTCAGGAAACCTACGAGCAGTACTTC.

The J gene is TRBJ1-2, the V gene TRBV30; D not resolved. V shed 3 bases and J shed 8 bases, with 13 bases lying between them. Per the germline V gene, CDR1 is GTSNPN and CDR2 is SVGIG (reference sequence). CDR3 length equals 12 residues. The CDR3 DNA is TGTGCCTGGAGCAGAGGGAGCGGAGGCTACACCTTC. It yields the protein CAWSRGSGGYTF.

The chain is built from TRBV28 and TRBJ2-7; D uncertain. The V gene's germline CDR1 is MDHEN and CDR2 SYDVKM. This CDR3 has 12 amino acids. V lost 4 bases to trimming and J lost 6 bases, with 10 bases between them. CDR3 sequence (DNA): TGTGCCAGCAGTTCTCCCCCCTCCGAGCAGTACTTC. This encodes CASSSPPSEQYF.

There are a few counts of this clonotype. The rearrangement links TRBV18 to TRBJ2-1; 9 positions match TRBD1. V shed 2 bases, J shed 9 bases, and the junction held 14 bases outside the gene matches. There are 17 residues in the CDR3. Germline V gene sequence: CDR1 KGHSH, CDR2 LQKENI. The CDR3 coding sequence is TGTGCCAGCTCACCATTGCGGACAGGGGAAGGTTACGGTGAGCAGTTCTTC. Its protein product is CASSPLRTGEGYGEQFF.